The 27 T cell receptor beta chains below come from one sample, sequenced in a study of technical replicates of blood from a few donors. Only in-frame clones appear in the TCRdb table, and some are missing; sequencing was by immunoSEQ multiplex PCR. The repertoire holds approximately 100,000 clones, with roughly 95% as singletons. Sequencing used T cells isolated from PBMCs. The receptors here all came from a human donor in good health.

This sequence joins TRBV6-1 and TRBJ2-7, with D possibly being TRBD1 (6 bases). The length of the CDR3 is 14 residues. The V gene lost 8 bases and the J gene lost 3 bases, with 17 bases spanning the gap. Germline-derived CDR1 and CDR2 are MNHNS and SASEGT. CDR3 loop: CASGIWGQSYEQYF. The CDR3 nucleotides are TGTGCCAGCGGGATTTGGGGACAAAGCTACGAGCAGTACTTC.

This chain links TRBV5-4 with TRBJ2-1; D remains ambiguous. The germline V and J ends were trimmed by 1 base and 3 bases, with 5 bases remaining between them. Germline CDR1 SGHNT, CDR2 YYREEE (reference sequence). This CDR3 has 13 residues. The CDR3 coding sequence is TGTGCCAGCAGCTTGAACAACTACAATGAGCAGTTCTTC. Translated, it gives CASSLNNYNEQFF.

The V call is TRBV5-1, the J call TRBJ1-1; 7 bases line up with TRBD1. Germline V gene lookup returns CDR1 SGHRS and CDR2 YFSETQ. This CDR3 has 17 amino acids. Trimming at V came to 4 bases and at J to 2 bases, leaving 14 bases not matched to a gene. Here the CDR3 DNA reads TGCGCCAGCAGCCTGATTTTTCCGGGACAGAGTAACACTGAAGCTTTCTTT. Translation gives CASSLIFPGQSNTEAFF.

This clone was seen a single time. The chain couples TRBV6-4 to TRBJ1-1; the D gene is possibly TRBD1 (6 bases). The CDR3 spans 14 residues. From germline, CDR1 is MRHNA and CDR2 SNTAGT. V was shortened by 5 bases and J by 8 bases, with 18 bases between the two germline ends. In DNA form, the CDR3 reads TGTGCCAGCAGTCAAGACAGGACATCGTCAGAAGCTTTCTTT. This encodes CASSQDRTSSEAFF.

The V and J genes are TRBV18 and TRBJ2-5, with D perhaps TRBD1 (6 bases). Trimming shortened V by 3 bases and J by 1 base, and 15 bases separated the two germline ends. Germline-derived CDR1 and CDR2 are KGHSH and LQKENI. CDR3 length equals 16 residues. The CDR3 loop reads CASSPGAGESQETQYF. DNA for the CDR3: TGTGCCAGCTCACCTGGGGCAGGGGAGTCCCAAGAGACCCAGTACTTC.

The chain combines TRBV25-1 with TRBJ1-1, with TRBD1 matching 8 bases. In germline, CDR1 is MGHDK, CDR2 SYGVNS. The CDR3 has 16 amino acids. V lost 5 bases, J lost 0 bases, and 8 bases stayed unmatched. The CDR3 loop reads CASSHGTGDMNTEAFF. CDR3 sequence (DNA): TGTGCCAGCAGTCACGGGACAGGTGACATGAACACTGAAGCTTTCTTT.

J is TRBJ1-4 and V is TRBV15; TRBD1 matches 7 bases. Germline lookup yields CDR1 LNHNV and CDR2 YYDKDF (reference sequence). The CDR3 covers 13 residues. With 3 bases clipped from V and 8 bases from J, the junction kept 3 bases outside the gene matches. This CDR3 reads CATSSRDREKLFF. CDR3 coding DNA: TGTGCCACCAGCAGCCGGGACAGAGAAAAACTGTTTTTT.

The J gene is TRBJ2-2, the V gene TRBV4-1, with a weak D call TRBD1 (6 bases). Deletions cut 10 bases from V and 0 bases from J, with 12 bases between. The CDR3 has 14 residues. Germline loops: CDR1 MGHRA, CDR2 YSYEKL. CDR3 coding DNA: TGCGCCACCCAACAGGGCGCGAACACCGGGGAGCTGTTTTTT. Amino acid sequence: CATQQGANTGELFF.

The chain recombines TRBV23-1 with TRBJ2-1; TRBD2 matches at 7 bases. TRBV23-1 carries the ORF label, with uncertain function. V was clipped by 2 bases and J by 2 bases; unmatched bases: 12. The CDR3 covers 18 residues. The CDR3 DNA follows: TGCGCCAGCAGTCAACGGGCCCGACTAGCCCCTCCCTACAATGAGCAGTTCTTC. Amino acids: CASSQRARLAPPYNEQFF.

The chain couples TRBV6-5 to TRBJ1-1; 8 nucleotides line up with TRBD1. With 8 bases clipped from V and 5 bases from J, the junction kept 7 bases outside the gene matches. The CDR3 runs 13 residues. Germline CDR1 reads MNHEY; CDR2 reads SVGAGI. CDR3 region: CASETGAGTEAFF. CDR3 DNA sequence: TGTGCCAGCGAGACAGGGGCTGGAACTGAAGCTTTCTTT.

CDR3 region: CASSVRLAGGNAQETQYF. As DNA, the CDR3 is TGCGCCAGCAGCGTGCGGCTAGCGGGAGGGAACGCTCAAGAGACCCAGTACTTC. This chain joins TRBV5-1 and TRBJ2-5; 12 bases line up with TRBD2. The V and J ends lost 4 bases and 2 bases, in that order; junction bases with no gene match: 12. The CDR3 has 18 residues. The germline V gene encodes CDR1 SGHRS and CDR2 YFSETQ. The entire variable domain, with the rest obtained from reference TRBV5-1 and TRBJ2-5, is as follows: KAGVTQTPRYLIKTRGQQVTLSCSPISGHRSVSWYQQTPGQGLQFLFEYFSETQRNKGNFPGRFSGRQFSNSRSEMNVSTLELGDSALYLCASSVRLAGGNAQETQYFGPGTRLLVL.

CDR3 amino acids: CSVSGTGVSYEQYF. In DNA form, the CDR3 reads TGCAGCGTATCCGGGACAGGGGTCTCCTACGAGCAGTACTTC. The chain is built from TRBV29-1 and TRBJ2-7; 10 positions match TRBD1. Germline CDR1 and CDR2: SQVTM and ANQGSEA. The CDR3 consists of 14 residues. Germline trimming cut 6 bases from V and 0 bases from J; bases unmatched to any gene: 5.

V and J are TRBV7-6 and TRBJ2-1, with TRBD2 matching over 9 bases. The V and J ends lost 5 bases and 2 bases, in that order; junction bases with no gene match: 4. CDR1 is SGHVS and CDR2 is FNYEAQ in the germline V gene. This CDR3 is 15 amino acids long. CDR3 bases: TGTGCCAGCAGCCAAGCGGGGGGTACCTACAATGAGCAGTTCTTC. Translating gives CASSQAGGTYNEQFF.

The J gene is TRBJ2-3, the V gene TRBV11-2, with 7 bases identical to TRBD1. The trim removed 7 bases at V and 2 bases at J, leaving 12 bases unmatched. The CDR3 length is 16 residues. Germline loops: CDR1 SGHAT, CDR2 FQNNGV. The DNA for the CDR3 is TGTGCCAGCACGTTCGGGGACAGAAAATCCACAGATACGCAGTATTTT. Translation gives CASTFGDRKSTDTQYF.

The chain links TRBV4-1 to TRBJ2-5; 13 bases are a match to TRBD2. There are 15 residues in the CDR3. V lost 4 bases to trimming and J lost 5 bases; unmatched junction nucleotides: 4. The V gene's germline CDR1 is MGHRA and CDR2 YSYEKL. CDR3 in DNA: TGCGCCAGCAGCCCGGGGACTAGCGGGACGGAGACCCAGTACTTC. This translates into CASSPGTSGTETQYF.

The rearrangement joins TRBV6-1 to TRBJ2-7, with D maybe TRBD1 (6 bases). The V and J ends lost 6 bases and 0 bases respectively, with 9 bases between them. This CDR3 has 13 residues. Per germline, CDR1 MNHNS and CDR2 SASEGT. CDR3 protein: CASSDRISYEQYF. The CDR3, as DNA: TGTGCCAGCAGCGACAGGATCTCCTACGAGCAGTACTTC.

The chain employs TRBV10-1 and TRBJ2-7; 7 bases fit TRBD2. The CDR3 is 13 residues long. Germline loops: CDR1 WNHNN, CDR2 SYGVQD (reference sequence). The V gene end was trimmed by 5 bases and the J gene end by 0 bases; junction bases not matched to a gene: 1. CDR3 DNA sequence: TGCGCCAGCAGTAGCGGGGACTCCTACGAGCAGTACTTC. Protein sequence: CASSSGDSYEQYF.

The chain joins TRBV2 to TRBJ2-1; D perhaps matches TRBD1 (6 bases). Trimming removed 6 bases at V and 0 bases at J, with 18 bases between. The V gene's germline CDR1 is SNHLY and CDR2 FYNNEI. The CDR3 is 17 amino acids. DNA of the CDR3: TGTGCCAGCAGCCAGCATCTACAGGGAACCTCCTACAATGAGCAGTTCTTC. The encoded protein is CASSQHLQGTSYNEQFF.

J is TRBJ2-2 and V is TRBV25-1; 10 bases agree with TRBD1. This CDR3 is 16 amino acids long. V shed 2 bases, J shed 7 bases, and the junction held 7 bases outside the gene matches. Per the germline V gene, CDR1 is MGHDK and CDR2 is SYGVNS. The CDR3 bases are TGTGCCAGCAGTGAAGGAGGGACAGGGGTCGGCGGGGAGCTGTTTTTT. It specifies CASSEGGTGVGGELFF.

The chain has TRBV5-5 and TRBJ1-2; 9 bases align to TRBD1. Germline CDR1 and CDR2: SGHKS and YYEKEE (reference sequence). CDR3 length: 18 amino acids. The trim removed 0 bases at V and 0 bases at J, leaving 9 bases unmatched. The CDR3 sequence: CASSLVGTGGASNYGYTF. The CDR3 DNA sequence: TGTGCCAGCAGCTTGGTGGGTACAGGGGGCGCCTCTAACTATGGCTACACCTTC.

J is TRBJ2-1 and V is TRBV11-2; 9 nucleotides line up with TRBD1. V lost 7 bases to trimming and J lost 9 bases; unmatched junction nucleotides: 10. Germline CDR1 is SGHAT and CDR2 is FQNNGV. The length of the CDR3 is 14 residues. Here the CDR3 reads CASNRDRAPPEQFF. In DNA, the CDR3 is TGTGCCAGCAACCGGGACAGGGCCCCTCCTGAGCAGTTCTTC.

This clone appeared a single time. The chain combines TRBV7-6 with TRBJ2-2; 9 positions match TRBD2. Germline CDR1 reads SGHVS; CDR2 reads FNYEAQ. Losses at the gene ends were 5 bases for V and 6 bases for J; bases not matched to a gene: 10. CDR3 length: 16 amino acids. CDR3 bases: TGTGCCAGCAGCGTATCTGGTCTAGCGGGGTCCGGGGAGCTGTTTTTT. It translates to CASSVSGLAGSGELFF.

The rearrangement joins TRBV7-9 to TRBJ2-7; tentatively, D is TRBD2 (6 bases). Germline loops: CDR1 SEHNR, CDR2 FQNEAQ (reference sequence). The CDR3 totals 15 residues. V gave up 3 bases and J gave up 2 bases, with 14 bases separating them. The CDR3 DNA reads as TGTGCCAGCAGCTTGGCCGGGAGTAGGGCCTACGAGCAGTACTTC. Translated: CASSLAGSRAYEQYF.

V usage is TRBV5-1 and J usage is TRBJ1-3, with D possibly being TRBD1 (5 bases). V shed 7 bases and J shed 3 bases, with 23 bases lying between them. Germline-derived CDR1 and CDR2 are SGHRS and YFSETQ. The CDR3 contains 17 residues. DNA for the CDR3: TGCGCCAGCGCCGTTGGATCTTCAGGGTCGGTTGGAAACACCATATATTTT. This gives the protein CASAVGSSGSVGNTIYF. Looking up the rest from reference TRBV5-1 and TRBJ1-3 gives the full variable domain: KAGVTQTPRYLIKTRGQQVTLSCSPISGHRSVSWYQQTPGQGLQFLFEYFSETQRNKGNFPGRFSGRQFSNSRSEMNVSTLELGDSALYLCASAVGSSGSVGNTIYFGEGSWLTVV.

The rearrangement joins TRBV12-5 to TRBJ1-2; D gene uncertain. Germline V gene sequence: CDR1 LGHNT, CDR2 FRNRAP. V gave up 0 bases and J gave up 6 bases, with 11 bases separating them. The CDR3 contains 14 residues. The CDR3 here is CASGLVRLGDGYTF. The CDR3, as DNA: TGTGCTAGTGGTTTGGTACGTTTGGGCGATGGCTACACCTTC.

This CDR3 reads CATKPGSRKETQYF. The CDR3 region has the DNA TGTGCCACCAAGCCGGGATCAAGAAAAGAGACCCAGTACTTC. The J gene is TRBJ2-5, the V gene TRBV2; D perhaps matches TRBD2 (5 bases). This CDR3 region has 14 residues. With 10 bases removed from V and 3 bases from J, the gap between germline ends came to 18 bases. Per germline, CDR1 SNHLY and CDR2 FYNNEI.

The genes are TRBV30 and TRBJ2-1; 8 bases fit TRBD1. Germline values: CDR1 GTSNPN, CDR2 SVGIG (reference sequence). This CDR3 has 14 residues. Unmatched junction bases numbered 12, after V lost 4 bases and J lost 10 bases. In DNA form, the CDR3 reads TGTGCCTGGATGAGGTCAGGGGGCGGAAGGGAGCAGTTCTTC. Its protein product is CAWMRSGGGREQFF.